This T cell receptor beta chain was sequenced during a study of blood T cell repertoires in COVID-19. Overall study: The United States, Italy and Spain provided the acute and convalescent COVID-19 samples. Sources were T cells, B-cell-depleted T cells, or PBMCs; the material itself was cDNA or gDNA.

Germline V gene lookup returns CDR1 SGDLS and CDR2 YYNGEE. The CDR3 covers 15 residues. After removal of 2 bases from V and 5 bases from J, the junction contained 4 bases not matched to a gene. Under the authors' procedure: Estimated nucleated cell counts came from reference gene primer amplification. Data came from immunoSEQ multiplex PCR; TCRdb stores just in-frame clones and leaves some out. D and trimming come from the DNA, and the V and J calls and clone size come from that table. The table includes under 350,000 clones, roughly 86% detected once. Researchers sorted participants into cohorts using their self-reported clinical history.

The sequencing sample was made of PBMCs or T cells enriched from blood (not recorded which). This clonotype was sampled from an older woman who had recovered from COVID-19. This rearrangement joins TRBV9 to TRBJ2-3, with 11 bases fitting TRBD2. The CDR3 spells CASSVSGGGGDTQYF. The DNA for the CDR3 is TGTGCCAGCAGCGTTAGCGGGGGGGGTGGAGATACGCAGTATTTT.